A single sample is the source of the 29 T cell receptor beta chains below, sequenced in a study of blood T cell repertoires in COVID-19 (dated by TCRdb to the early 2020s). Library preparation used the immunoSEQ multiplex PCR assay. Sourced from immuneACCESS, this table was stored by TCRdb with only in-frame sequences that have V and J called. A share of the clones is absent; for the studies checked, an unresolved V gene accounts for under half, and the remainder has no known explanation. This sample lists some 110,000 clones; 86% were detected once. The top ten clonotypes cover more than 4% of the sample. Input material: peripheral blood. These receptors were collected from a man in his forties with acute or convalescent COVID-19.

The rearrangement joins TRBV5-1 to TRBJ1-1; possibly TRBD1 for D (5 bases). The germline V and J ends were trimmed by 3 bases and 1 base, with 10 bases remaining between them. CDR1 is SGHRS, CDR2 YFSETQ, per germline. The length of the CDR3 is 14 residues. The CDR3 reads CASSSLQANTEAFF. Written as DNA, the CDR3 is TGCGCCAGCAGCTCCCTACAGGCGAACACTGAAGCTTTCTTT. The full variable domain, rest sourced from reference TRBV5-1 and TRBJ1-1, is KAGVTQTPRYLIKTRGQQVTLSCSPISGHRSVSWYQQTPGQGLQFLFEYFSETQRNKGNFPGRFSGRQFSNSRSEMNVSTLELGDSALYLCASSSLQANTEAFFGQGTRLTVV.

The chain couples TRBV20-1 to TRBJ2-7, with D uncertain. The V end lost 2 bases, the J end lost 2 bases, and 4 bases lay between the germline ends. This CDR3 is built from 11 residues. Germline V gene sequence: CDR1 DFQATT, CDR2 SNEGSKA (reference sequence). CDR3 residues: CSARLAYEQYF. The DNA for the CDR3 is TGCAGTGCTAGACTCGCCTACGAGCAGTACTTC.

The rearrangement uses TRBV11-1 and TRBJ1-5; TRBD1 agrees at 8 bases. Per germline, CDR1 SGHAT and CDR2 FQDESV (reference sequence). V lost 5 bases and J lost 5; bases outside the gene matches: 5. The CDR3 contains 14 residues. The CDR3 protein is CASSLGTGDQPQHF. The CDR3 nucleotides read TGTGCCAGCAGCCTCGGGACAGGAGATCAGCCCCAGCATTTT. Using reference TRBV11-1 and TRBJ1-5 for the parts outside the CDR3, the full variable domain is EAEVAQSPRYKITEKSQAVAFWCDPISGHATLYWYRQILGQGPELLVQFQDESVVDDSQLPKDRFSAERLKGVDSTLKIQPAELGDSAMYLCASSLGTGDQPQHFGDGTRLSIL.

The chain uses TRBV15 and TRBJ2-4, with D possibly TRBD2 on 5 matching bases. CDR3 length: 15 amino acids. Germline V CDR1 and CDR2: LNHNV, YYDKDF (reference sequence). Trimming took off 0 bases at V and 3 bases at J, with 9 bases between the two ends. The CDR3 DNA follows: TGTGCCACCAGCAGAGATCTGGGAGTCAAAAACATTCAGTACTTC. Protein: CATSRDLGVKNIQYF.

The chain uses TRBV4-3 and TRBJ1-6, with D possibly TRBD1 on 5 matching bases. V dropped 0 bases and J dropped 10 bases, with 19 bases sitting between them. Per germline, CDR1 LGHNA and CDR2 YSLEER. The CDR3 has 17 amino acids. The chain's CDR3 is CASSQDHPGGAQSPLHF. The CDR3 nucleotides are TGCGCCAGCAGCCAAGATCACCCCGGAGGGGCTCAATCACCCCTCCACTTT.

This chain uses TRBV24-1 with TRBJ1-2, with D perhaps TRBD1 (5 bases). Germline values: CDR1 KGHDR, CDR2 SFDVKD. V lost 4 bases and J lost 3, with 14 bases in between. This CDR3 comprises 15 residues. CDR3 sequence reads: CATSDPGGGYYGYTF. CDR3 nucleotide sequence: TGTGCCACCAGTGACCCTGGCGGGGGGTACTATGGCTACACCTTC.

The chain employs TRBV5-1 and TRBJ1-3; TRBD1 might be the D (5 bases). This CDR3 has 16 residues. Germline CDR1 is SGHRS and CDR2 is YFSETQ. Trimming took 1 base from V and 4 from J, leaving 15 bases between them. The CDR3 protein is CASSLRSQGSGNTIYF. The CDR3 DNA sequence: TGCGCCAGCAGCTTGAGGAGCCAGGGCTCGGGAAACACCATATATTTT.

J is TRBJ1-2 and V is TRBV7-9; 7 positions agree with TRBD1. Germline V gene data show CDR1 as SEHNR and CDR2 as FQNEAQ (reference sequence). CDR3 length equals 15 residues. After removal of 3 bases from V and 4 bases from J, the junction contained 8 bases not matched to a gene. In DNA, the CDR3 is TGTGCCAGCAGCTTTGTGGGGGACAGCTTCTATGGCTACACCTTC. Its protein is CASSFVGDSFYGYTF.

This clone was observed a few times. V gene TRBV18 combines with J gene TRBJ2-7, with TRBD1 identical over 9 bases. This CDR3 comprises 14 residues. The trim removed 3 bases at V and 5 bases at J, leaving 5 bases unmatched. Per germline, CDR1 KGHSH and CDR2 LQKENI. The DNA of the CDR3 is TGTGCCAGCTCACCCTACAGGGGGCTGAACGAGCAGTACTTC. It is translated as CASSPYRGLNEQYF.

CDR3 amino acids: CASSLRGQGLSKNIQYF. CDR3 coding DNA: TGTGCCAGCAGCTTGAGGGGACAGGGTTTATCCAAAAACATTCAGTACTTC. The V call is TRBV5-6, the J call TRBJ2-4; 9 bases map to TRBD1. The germline V gene encodes CDR1 SGHDT and CDR2 YYEEEE. Trimming removed 1 base from V and 2 bases from J; junction bases left unmatched: 7. This CDR3 is 17 amino acids long.

The chain uses TRBV18 and TRBJ2-7, with TRBD1 matching over 7 bases. The CDR3 totals 18 residues. V lost 1 base to trimming and J lost 6 bases; unmatched junction nucleotides: 18. Germline V CDR1 and CDR2: KGHSH, LQKENI. The CDR3 spells CASSPLLSGTAIVVEQYF. The CDR3 DNA follows: TGTGCCAGCTCACCACTACTATCCGGGACAGCAATCGTAGTCGAGCAGTACTTC.

The chain carries TRBV5-1 and TRBJ2-7, with 7 bases identical to TRBD2. The CDR3 is made up of 14 amino acids. V lost 4 bases to trimming and J lost 3 bases; unmatched junction nucleotides: 7. CDR1 SGHRS and CDR2 YFSETQ come from the germline V gene. CDR3 in DNA: TGCGCCAGCAGCACTGACGGGAGGAGCTACGAGCAGTACTTC. Its protein product is CASSTDGRSYEQYF.

The chain carries TRBV18 and TRBJ1-5; 10 bases match TRBD1. V lost 5 bases, J lost 5 bases, and 6 bases stayed unmatched. The CDR3 totals 15 residues. The germline CDR1 and CDR2 sequences are KGHSH and LQKENI. CDR3 sequence reads: CASSMGTGEHQPQHF. The CDR3 region has the DNA TGTGCCAGCTCAATGGGGACAGGGGAACATCAGCCCCAGCATTTT.

The chain employs TRBV30 and TRBJ2-1, with D tentatively TRBD2 (6 bases). There are 14 residues in the CDR3. Between the trimmed V and J ends, which lost 1 base and 6 bases, there was a span of 13 bases. The germline V gene encodes CDR1 GTSNPN and CDR2 SVGIG (reference sequence). The CDR3 reads CAWSGELAVNEQFF. CDR3 sequence (DNA): TGTGCCTGGAGTGGTGAACTAGCTGTCAATGAGCAGTTCTTC.

This sequence joins TRBV5-1 and TRBJ1-1; D unresolved. The germline V and J ends were trimmed by 6 bases and 0 bases, with 9 bases remaining between them. There are 13 residues in the CDR3. Looked up from germline, CDR1 is SGHRS and CDR2 is YFSETQ. CDR3 bases: TGCGCCAGCACAATCGGGGTGAACACTGAAGCTTTCTTT. The encoded protein is CASTIGVNTEAFF.

The gene calls are TRBV18 and TRBJ1-1; D is unclear. Germline assignment: CDR1 KGHSH and CDR2 LQKENI. This CDR3 region has 13 residues. V lost 3 bases, J lost 1 base, and 6 bases lay in between. The CDR3: CASSPVENTEAFF. Here the CDR3 DNA reads TGTGCCAGCTCACCGGTAGAGAACACTGAAGCTTTCTTT.

V usage is TRBV6-1 and J usage is TRBJ1-1; 7 bases align to TRBD1. J was trimmed by 6 bases and V by 3 bases; bases with no gene match: 10. The length of the CDR3 is 15 residues. In germline, CDR1 is MNHNS, CDR2 SASEGT. The CDR3 nucleotides are TGTGCCAGCAGTGAGGTTACAGGGGATTGGGCTGAAGCTTTCTTT. Residues: CASSEVTGDWAEAFF.

The chain carries TRBV10-1 and TRBJ2-1; TRBD2 might be the D (6 bases). This CDR3 region has 13 residues. The V gene lost 4 bases and the J gene lost 8 bases, with 12 bases spanning the gap. Germline values: CDR1 WNHNN, CDR2 SYGVQD (reference sequence). CDR3 loop: CASSGDSTYEQFF. The CDR3 region has the DNA TGCGCCAGCAGTGGGGACTCGACCTATGAGCAGTTCTTC.

V and J are TRBV4-3 and TRBJ1-4; D is undetermined. This CDR3 spans 16 amino acids. The germline gives CDR1 LGHNA, CDR2 YSLEER. The V end lost 0 bases, the J end lost 2 bases, and 10 bases lay between the germline ends. CDR3 sequence reads: CASSQEGGGTNEKLFF. DNA for the CDR3: TGCGCCAGCAGCCAAGAAGGAGGAGGGACTAATGAAAAACTGTTTTTT.

The J gene is TRBJ2-1, the V gene TRBV14, with TRBD2 matching over 14 bases. J gave up 1 base and V 6 bases, and 2 bases lay outside the gene matches. CDR1 and CDR2 from the germline V gene are SGHDN and FVKESK. The CDR3 is 16 residues long. This chain's CDR3 is CASSRLAGGSYNEQFF. CDR3 in DNA: TGTGCCAGCAGTCGACTAGCGGGGGGGTCCTACAATGAGCAGTTCTTC.

This chain connects TRBV2 to TRBJ2-3, with 8 bases that match TRBD2. The CDR3 is made up of 15 amino acids. V lost 7 bases and J lost 0; bases outside the gene matches: 6. In germline, CDR1 is SNHLY, CDR2 FYNNEI. CDR3 in amino acids: CASKLAGFSTDTQYF. The CDR3 nucleotides are TGTGCCAGCAAGCTAGCGGGCTTTAGCACAGATACGCAGTATTTT.

This clone was picked up one time. The chain couples TRBV6-1 to TRBJ1-1; TRBD1 is a possible D gene (5 bases). In germline, CDR1 is MNHNS, CDR2 SASEGT. The CDR3 consists of 14 residues. Trimming stripped 0 bases from V and 11 bases from J, with 16 bases between. This CDR3 reads CASSEARDNRKAFF. The CDR3 DNA reads TGTGCCAGCAGTGAAGCTCGCGATAACAGGAAGGCTTTCTTT.

The V call is TRBV7-2, the J call TRBJ1-2; 7 bases align to TRBD1. CDR1 is SGHTA and CDR2 is FQGNSA in the germline V gene. This CDR3 has 14 amino acids. V lost 3 bases and J lost 3; bases outside the gene matches: 4. CDR3 bases: TGTGCCAGCAGCTTTACCGGGACAGACTATGGCTACACCTTC. This gives the protein CASSFTGTDYGYTF. Complete variable domain (other parts from reference TRBV7-2 and TRBJ1-2): GAGVSQSPSNKVTEKGKDVELRCDPISGHTALYWYRQSLGQGLEFLIYFQGNSAPDKSGLPSDRFSAERTGGSVSTLTIQRTQQEDSAVYLCASSFTGTDYGYTFGSGTRLTVV.

The chain uses TRBV30 and TRBJ2-2, with 14 bases matching TRBD2. Germline V gene data show CDR1 as GTSNPN and CDR2 as SVGIG (reference sequence). Trimming took 3 bases from V and 8 from J; bases not matched to a gene: 8. The CDR3 contains 16 residues. The CDR3 protein is CAWRGLAGAVSGELFF. The CDR3 DNA reads TGTGCCTGGAGGGGACTAGCGGGAGCGGTATCAGGGGAGCTGTTTTTT.

This chain connects TRBV5-5 to TRBJ1-3; unclear D gene. Germline lookup yields CDR1 SGHKS and CDR2 YYEKEE (reference sequence). This CDR3 has 14 residues. Trimming cost V 0 bases and J 0 bases, with 4 bases left between them. The CDR3: CASSLGDSGNTIYF. The CDR3 DNA sequence: TGTGCCAGCAGCTTGGGAGACTCTGGAAACACCATATATTTT. Using reference TRBV5-5 and TRBJ1-3 for the parts outside the CDR3, the full variable domain is DAGVTQSPTHLIKTRGQQVTLRCSPISGHKSVSWYQQVLGQGPQFIFQYYEKEERGRGNFPDRFSARQFPNYSSELNVNALLLGDSALYLCASSLGDSGNTIYFGEGSWLTVV.

The genes are TRBV6-1 and TRBJ1-2; 10 positions agree with TRBD1. The CDR3 is 15 residues long. CDR1 is MNHNS, CDR2 SASEGT, per germline. V was pared by 3 bases and J by 8 bases, with 9 bases of the junction left unmatched. The CDR3 is CASSDTGTGERGYTF. The CDR3 coding sequence is TGTGCCAGCAGTGATACCGGGACAGGGGAACGAGGCTACACCTTC.

DNA of the CDR3: TGTGCCAGCAGCTTAGGGAAGACTTCCACCTACGAGCAGTACTTC. It codes for CASSLGKTSTYEQYF. J is TRBJ2-7 and V is TRBV7-9, with unresolved D. This CDR3 is 15 amino acids long. Germline-derived CDR1 and CDR2 are SEHNR and FQNEAQ (reference sequence). V shed 1 base and J shed 2 bases, with 12 bases lying between them.

The chain has TRBV30 and TRBJ1-4; possibly TRBD1 for D (5 bases). Germline V lookup: CDR1 GTSNPN, CDR2 SVGIG (reference sequence). CDR3 length: 14 residues. Trimming stripped 4 bases from V and 3 bases from J, with 12 bases between. The CDR3 here is CAWNVRGSNEKLFF. For the CDR3, the DNA is TGTGCCTGGAACGTCCGGGGGTCTAATGAAAAACTGTTTTTT.

The chain is built from TRBV3-1 (or the pseudogene TRBV3-2) and TRBJ2-7; TRBD1 might be the D (5 bases). CDR1 LGHDT and CDR2 YNNKEL come from the germline V gene (reference sequence). Trimming removed 0 bases from V and 5 bases from J, with 11 bases in between. This CDR3 has 14 amino acids. The chain's CDR3 is CASSQDRVPHEQYF. The DNA for the CDR3 is TGTGCCAGCAGCCAAGACAGGGTTCCCCACGAGCAGTACTTC.